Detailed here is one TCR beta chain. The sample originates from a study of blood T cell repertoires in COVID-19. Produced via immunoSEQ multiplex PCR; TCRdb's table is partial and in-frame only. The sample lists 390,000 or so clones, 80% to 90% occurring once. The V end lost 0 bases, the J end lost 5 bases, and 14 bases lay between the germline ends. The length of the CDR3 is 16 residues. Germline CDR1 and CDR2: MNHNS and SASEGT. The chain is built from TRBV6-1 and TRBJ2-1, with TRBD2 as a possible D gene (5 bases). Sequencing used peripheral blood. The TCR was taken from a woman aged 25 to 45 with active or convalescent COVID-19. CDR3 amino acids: CASSEALRGLDNEQFF. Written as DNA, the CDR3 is TGTGCCAGCAGTGAAGCGCTTCGCGGGTTGGACAATGAGCAGTTCTTC.